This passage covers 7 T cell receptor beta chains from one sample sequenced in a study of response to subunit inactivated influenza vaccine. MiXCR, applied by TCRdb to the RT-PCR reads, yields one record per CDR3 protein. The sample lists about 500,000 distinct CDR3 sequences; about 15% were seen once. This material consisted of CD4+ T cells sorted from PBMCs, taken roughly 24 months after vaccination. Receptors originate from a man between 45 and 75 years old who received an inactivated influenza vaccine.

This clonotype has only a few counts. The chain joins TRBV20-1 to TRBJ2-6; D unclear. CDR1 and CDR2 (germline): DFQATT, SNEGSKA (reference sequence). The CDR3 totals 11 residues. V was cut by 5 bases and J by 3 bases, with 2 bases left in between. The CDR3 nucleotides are TGCAGTGCTGTTGGGGCCAACGTCCTGACTTTC. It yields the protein CSAVGANVLTF.

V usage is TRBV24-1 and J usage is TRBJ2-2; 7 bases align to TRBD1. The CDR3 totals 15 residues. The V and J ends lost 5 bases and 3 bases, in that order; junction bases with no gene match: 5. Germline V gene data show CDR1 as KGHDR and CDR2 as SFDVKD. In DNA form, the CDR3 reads TGTGCCACCAGTGCAGGGGGTCTGGACACCGGGGAGCTGTTTTTT. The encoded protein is CATSAGGLDTGELFF.

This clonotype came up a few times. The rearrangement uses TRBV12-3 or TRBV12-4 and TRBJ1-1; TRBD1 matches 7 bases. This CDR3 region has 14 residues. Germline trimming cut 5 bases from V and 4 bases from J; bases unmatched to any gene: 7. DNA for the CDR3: TGTGCCAGCAGTAAAGACAGGGCGGGCACTGAAGCTTTCTTT. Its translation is CASSKDRAGTEAFF.

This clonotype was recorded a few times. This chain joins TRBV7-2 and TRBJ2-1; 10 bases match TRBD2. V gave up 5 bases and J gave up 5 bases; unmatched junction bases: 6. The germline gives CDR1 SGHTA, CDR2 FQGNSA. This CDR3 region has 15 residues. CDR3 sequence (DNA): TGTGCCAGCAGCGCAGCGGGAGGGCGGGACAATGAGCAGTTCTTC. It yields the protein CASSAAGGRDNEQFF.

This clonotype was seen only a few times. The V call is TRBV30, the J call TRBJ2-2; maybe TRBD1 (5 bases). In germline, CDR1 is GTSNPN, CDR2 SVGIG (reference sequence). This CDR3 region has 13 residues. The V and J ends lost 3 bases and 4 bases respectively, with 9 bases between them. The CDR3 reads CAWSSQGTGELFF. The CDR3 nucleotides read TGTGCCTGGAGCTCCCAGGGCACCGGGGAGCTGTTTTTT.

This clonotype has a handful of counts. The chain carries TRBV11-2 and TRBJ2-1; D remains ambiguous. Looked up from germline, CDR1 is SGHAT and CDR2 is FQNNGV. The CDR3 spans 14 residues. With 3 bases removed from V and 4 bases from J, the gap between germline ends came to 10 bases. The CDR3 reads CASSFTVPYNEQFF. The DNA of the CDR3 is TGTGCCAGCAGCTTTACTGTCCCTTACAATGAGCAGTTCTTC. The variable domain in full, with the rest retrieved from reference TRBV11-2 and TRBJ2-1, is EAGVAQSPRYKIIEKRQSVAFWCNPISGHATLYWYQQILGQGPKLLIQFQNNGVVDDSQLPKDRFSAERLKGVDSTLKIQPAKLEDSAVYLCASSFTVPYNEQFFGPGTRLTVL.

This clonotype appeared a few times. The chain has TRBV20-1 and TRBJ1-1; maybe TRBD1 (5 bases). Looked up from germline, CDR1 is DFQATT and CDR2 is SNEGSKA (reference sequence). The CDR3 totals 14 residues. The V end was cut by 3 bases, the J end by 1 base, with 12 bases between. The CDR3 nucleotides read TGCAGTGCTAGGCGGCAGGGTGCGAACACTGAAGCTTTCTTT. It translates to CSARRQGANTEAFF.